What follows are 26 T cell receptor beta chains derived from one specimen sequenced in a study of OX40 agonist ivuxolimab in advanced cancers. Measured with immunoSEQ multiplex PCR; TCRdb has only the in-frame clones, and not every one. The table shows roughly 80,000 clones, with roughly 80% occurring only once. Sample: CD4+ or CD8+ T cells sorted from blood, taken in a trial of the OX40 agonist ivuxolimab. These receptors were taken from an adult with an advanced solid tumor such as melanoma, head and neck, liver or kidney cancer.

The chain carries TRBV19 and TRBJ1-2, with 8 bases identical to TRBD1. CDR1 and CDR2 from the germline V gene are LNHDA and SQIVND (reference sequence). There are 14 residues in the CDR3. The V segment lost 5 bases and the J segment 6 bases; nucleotides outside the gene matches: 8. The CDR3 here is CASSPRGQGHGYTF. Here the CDR3 DNA reads TGTGCCAGTAGTCCCCGCGGACAGGGTCATGGCTACACCTTC.

This clone was picked up a small number of times. CDR3 nucleotides: TGTGCCAGCAGCTTATACGGACATCAGGGCTACACCTTC. It codes for CASSLYGHQGYTF. This chain joins TRBV7-3 and TRBJ1-2, with D maybe TRBD1 (5 bases). The CDR3 has 13 amino acids. V was pared by 2 bases and J by 8 bases, with 12 bases between. Germline V CDR1 and CDR2: SGHTA, FQGTGA.

This clone was found once. This rearrangement joins TRBV28 to TRBJ1-5; TRBD1 might be the D (5 bases). V was trimmed by 3 bases and J by 2 bases, leaving 20 bases between them. This CDR3 is built from 18 residues. Germline values: CDR1 MDHEN, CDR2 SYDVKM. The CDR3 sequence is CASSLSGRGGFGNQPQHF. The CDR3 DNA follows: TGTGCCAGCAGTTTGTCGGGACGGGGGGGGTTTGGCAATCAGCCCCAGCATTTT.

CDR3 in amino acids: CASSLEDNAGTQYF. The CDR3 nucleotides read TGTGCCAGCAGCTTAGAAGACAACGCAGGGACCCAGTACTTC. The gene calls are TRBV11-1 and TRBJ2-5; D remains ambiguous. Germline values: CDR1 SGHAT, CDR2 FQDESV (reference sequence). This CDR3 comprises 14 residues. Between the trimmed V and J ends, which lost 1 base and 7 bases, there was a span of 13 bases.

V and J are TRBV9 and TRBJ2-7; no reliable D call. The V gene lost 0 bases and the J gene lost 2 bases, with 6 bases spanning the gap. The CDR3 has 13 amino acids. CDR1 and CDR2 (germline): SGDLS, YYNGEE. The chain's CDR3 is CASSVGAAYEQYF. CDR3 sequence (DNA): TGTGCCAGCAGCGTAGGCGCAGCCTACGAGCAGTACTTC. Looking up the rest from reference TRBV9 and TRBJ2-7 gives the full variable domain: DSGVTQTPKHLITATGQRVTLRCSPRSGDLSVYWYQQSLDQGLQFLIQYYNGEERAKGNILERFSAQQFPDLHSELNLSSLELGDSALYFCASSVGAAYEQYFGPGTRLTVT.

A few counts support this clone. This CDR3 is CASSQLTGSNTGELFF. Here the CDR3 DNA reads TGTGCCAGCAGCCAATTGACAGGGAGTAACACCGGGGAGCTGTTTTTT. The chain uses TRBV4-2 and TRBJ2-2; 7 nucleotides match TRBD1. V trimming: 2 bases; J trimming: 2 bases; junction bases outside the gene matches: 5. Germline V gives CDR1 LGHNA, CDR2 YNFKEQ. The CDR3 spans 16 residues.

V is TRBV5-6 and J is TRBJ1-6; D ambiguous. This CDR3 has 14 residues. Trimming shortened V by 0 bases and J by 7 bases, and 8 bases separated the two germline ends. Germline V lookup: CDR1 SGHDT, CDR2 YYEEEE. The CDR3, as DNA: TGTGCCAGCAGCTTGGTTACGGGGAATTCACCCCTCCACTTT. It encodes CASSLVTGNSPLHF.

The chain couples TRBV9 to TRBJ2-1; D is unclear. Looked up from germline, CDR1 is SGDLS and CDR2 is YYNGEE. The CDR3 has 14 residues. V lost 5 bases and J lost 6, with 15 bases in between. CDR3 sequence (DNA): TGTGCCAGCAGTGGCCCTACCCGCGGCAATGAGCAGTTCTTC. Protein product: CASSGPTRGNEQFF.

The chain couples TRBV28 to TRBJ2-7, with D tentatively TRBD1 (5 bases). Germline CDR1 reads MDHEN; CDR2 reads SYDVKM. With 3 bases removed from V and 6 bases from J, the gap between germline ends came to 12 bases. This CDR3 region has 13 residues. The chain's CDR3 is CASSFQGLGEQYF. The CDR3 DNA reads as TGTGCCAGCAGTTTTCAGGGTCTGGGCGAGCAGTACTTC.

The chain employs TRBV5-4 and TRBJ2-1; unclear D gene. Germline V gives CDR1 SGHNT, CDR2 YYREEE (reference sequence). With 2 bases removed from V and 7 bases from J, the gap between germline ends came to 4 bases. There are 11 residues in the CDR3. The CDR3 DNA sequence: TGTGCCAGCAGCTTTCGGAATGAGCAGTTCTTC. It translates to CASSFRNEQFF.

The chain has TRBV5-8 and TRBJ2-2; D is uncertain. The CDR3 length is 14 residues. V was pared by 3 bases and J by 5 bases, with 11 bases between. Germline CDR1 is SGHTS and CDR2 is YDEGEE. The CDR3, as DNA: TGTGCCAGCAGCTACCTGACTGGGACCGGGGAGCTGTTTTTT. This sequence encodes CASSYLTGTGELFF.

This clone showed up just a few times. The chain uses TRBV6-4 and TRBJ1-3; maybe TRBD1 (6 bases). Germline V lookup: CDR1 MRHNA, CDR2 SNTAGT. The CDR3 is made up of 15 amino acids. Trimming cost V 5 bases and J 2 bases, with 13 bases left between them. CDR3 nucleotide sequence: TGTGCCAGCAGTCCAAATACAGGGCCTGGAAACACCATATATTTT. Translating gives CASSPNTGPGNTIYF.

V usage is TRBV15 and J usage is TRBJ1-5; the D is unclear. Trimming left V 3 bases short and J 9 bases short, with 9 bases between. The CDR3 covers 12 residues. Germline V gene lookup returns CDR1 LNHNV and CDR2 YYDKDF (reference sequence). CDR3 amino acids: CATSRGLGPQHF. For the CDR3, the DNA is TGTGCCACCAGCAGGGGCTTGGGGCCCCAGCATTTT.

The chain joins TRBV7-9 to TRBJ2-7; the match to TRBD1 covers 7 bases. This CDR3 comprises 16 residues. Looked up from germline, CDR1 is SEHNR and CDR2 is FQNEAQ (reference sequence). With V trimmed by 5 bases and J by 0 bases, 10 bases remained unmatched. Here the CDR3 reads CASSTRTGYDSYEQYF. The CDR3 DNA is TGTGCCAGCAGCACCAGGACAGGCTACGACTCCTACGAGCAGTACTTC. Using reference TRBV7-9 and TRBJ2-7 for the parts outside the CDR3, the full variable domain is DTGVSQNPRHKITKRGQNVTFRCDPISEHNRLYWYRQTLGQGPEFLTYFQNEAQLEKSRLLSDRFSAERPKGSFSTLEIQRTEQGDSAMYLCASSTRTGYDSYEQYFGPGTRLTVT.

The chain uses TRBV5-4 and TRBJ2-1, with TRBD2 matching over 7 bases. Germline CDR1 SGHNT, CDR2 YYREEE (reference sequence). V lost 7 bases, J lost 9 bases, and 7 bases stayed unmatched. The CDR3 has 12 residues. The CDR3 coding sequence is TGTGCCAGCGGGGGGGGAGGAGGTGAGCAGTTCTTC. Its protein product is CASGGGGGEQFF. The full variable domain, completed using reference TRBV5-4 and TRBJ2-1, is ETGVTQSPTHLIKTRGQQVTLRCSSQSGHNTVSWYQQALGQGPQFIFQYYREEENGRGNFPPRFSGLQFPNYSSELNVNALELDDSALYLCASGGGGGEQFFGPGTRLTVL.

V and J are TRBV11-3 and TRBJ2-2; D gene uncertain. The CDR3 spans 13 residues. Germline V gene sequence: CDR1 SGHNT, CDR2 YENEEA. Trimming stripped 0 bases from V and 7 bases from J, with 6 bases between. The CDR3 DNA reads as TGTGCCAGCAGCTTAGAAGGGATCGGGGAGCTGTTTTTT. It encodes CASSLEGIGELFF.

This rearrangement joins TRBV25-1 to TRBJ2-7, with 11 bases lining up with TRBD1. Germline lookup yields CDR1 MGHDK and CDR2 SYGVNS. The CDR3 runs 15 residues. The ends lost 4 bases at V and 5 bases at J; junction bases unmatched: 7. CDR3 region: CASSAPGQGVDEQYF. In DNA form, the CDR3 reads TGTGCCAGCAGTGCTCCGGGACAGGGGGTGGACGAGCAGTACTTC.

The chain joins TRBV28 to TRBJ1-1; no clear D gene. The CDR3 is 14 residues long. Trimming cost V 3 bases and J 4 bases, with 12 bases left between them. Germline V CDR1 and CDR2: MDHEN, SYDVKM. In DNA form, the CDR3 reads TGTGCCAGCAGTTTCGACGGGTTTAGCACTGAAGCTTTCTTT. Translated, it gives CASSFDGFSTEAFF. The full variable domain, completed using reference TRBV28 and TRBJ1-1, is DVKVTQSSRYLVKRTGEKVFLECVQDMDHENMFWYRQDPGLGLRLIYFSYDVKMKEKGDIPEGYSVSREKKERFSLILESASTNQTSMYLCASSFDGFSTEAFFGQGTRLTVV.

This chain uses TRBV2 with TRBJ1-1; no firm D call. There are 19 residues in the CDR3. Trimming left V 6 bases short and J 3 bases short, with 29 bases between. Germline CDR1 is SNHLY and CDR2 is FYNNEI. The CDR3, as DNA: TGTGCCAGCAGGCCTATTTCTTCGACCTACCGGAAATCGGACACTGAAGCTTTCTTT. This codes for CASRPISSTYRKSDTEAFF.

V gene TRBV19 combines with J gene TRBJ1-2; D is unresolved. Per germline, CDR1 LNHDA and CDR2 SQIVND (reference sequence). Trimming removed 5 bases at V and 0 bases at J, with 10 bases between. The CDR3 is made up of 14 amino acids. The CDR3 DNA sequence: TGTGCCAGTAGTGTCGGCAGAGCTAACTATGGCTACACCTTC. Protein: CASSVGRANYGYTF.

This chain links TRBV27 with TRBJ1-5; TRBD1 might be the D (6 bases). Trimming shortened V by 5 bases and J by 5 bases, and 13 bases separated the two germline ends. Looked up from germline, CDR1 is MNHEY and CDR2 is SMNVEV (reference sequence). The CDR3 covers 14 residues. The CDR3 DNA is TGTGCCAGCAGTCCCCTGGGGGGCTATCAGCCCCAGCATTTT. Translation gives CASSPLGGYQPQHF.

V and J are TRBV6-1 and TRBJ1-5; tentative D call: TRBD1 (5 bases). Trimming shortened V by 2 bases and J by 9 bases, and 11 bases separated the two germline ends. CDR1 is MNHNS and CDR2 is SASEGT in the germline V gene. The CDR3 loop spans 13 amino acids. The CDR3 sequence: CASSETGLWPQHF. CDR3 nucleotides: TGTGCCAGCAGTGAAACAGGCCTATGGCCCCAGCATTTT.

The rearrangement uses TRBV10-3 and TRBJ2-7; TRBD1 agrees at 9 bases. In germline, CDR1 is ENHRY, CDR2 SYGVKD. V was pared by 4 bases and J by 0 bases, with 7 bases of the junction left unmatched. CDR3 size: 16 residues. CDR3 in DNA: TGTGCCATCAGTGGAGGACCGGGACAGGGCTCCTACGAGCAGTACTTC. Protein: CAISGGPGQGSYEQYF.

The CDR3 DNA follows: TGCGCCAGCAGCAATTCGTACAGAGAGGAAAAACTGTTTTTT. This translates into CASSNSYREEKLFF. The chain recombines TRBV5-1 with TRBJ1-4, with unresolved D. Trimming cost V 4 bases and J 8 bases, with 15 bases left between them. Germline loops: CDR1 SGHRS, CDR2 YFSETQ. The CDR3 contains 14 residues. Full variable domain (remainder filled in from reference TRBV5-1 and TRBJ1-4): KAGVTQTPRYLIKTRGQQVTLSCSPISGHRSVSWYQQTPGQGLQFLFEYFSETQRNKGNFPGRFSGRQFSNSRSEMNVSTLELGDSALYLCASSNSYREEKLFFGSGTQLSVL.

V is TRBV16 and J is TRBJ1-3, with D hard to call. The CDR3 is 15 amino acids. Germline CDR1 and CDR2: KGHSY and FQNENV. V was pared by 6 bases and J by 0 bases, with 12 bases between. CDR3: CASSLNGDSGNTIYF. CDR3 in DNA: TGTGCCAGCAGTCTAAATGGGGACTCTGGAAACACCATATATTTT.

This chain links TRBV16 with TRBJ1-1, with 9 bases that match TRBD1. The CDR3 is 17 residues long. Germline loops: CDR1 KGHSY, CDR2 FQNENV. V lost 4 bases and J lost 0; bases outside the gene matches: 9. CDR3 bases: TGTGCCAGCAGCCCCCGGGTCCACAGGGGGCTGAACACTGAAGCTTTCTTT. Translated: CASSPRVHRGLNTEAFF.